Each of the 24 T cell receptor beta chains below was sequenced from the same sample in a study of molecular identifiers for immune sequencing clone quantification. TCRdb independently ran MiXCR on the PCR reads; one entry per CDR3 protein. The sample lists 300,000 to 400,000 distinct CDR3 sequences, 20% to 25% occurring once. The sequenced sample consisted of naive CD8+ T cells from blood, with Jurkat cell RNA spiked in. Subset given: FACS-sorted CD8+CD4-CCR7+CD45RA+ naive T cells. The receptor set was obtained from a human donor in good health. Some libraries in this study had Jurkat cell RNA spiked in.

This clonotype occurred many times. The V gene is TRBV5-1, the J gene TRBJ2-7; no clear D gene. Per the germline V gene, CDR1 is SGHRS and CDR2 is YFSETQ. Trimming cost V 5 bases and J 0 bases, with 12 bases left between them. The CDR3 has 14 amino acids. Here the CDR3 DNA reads TGCGCCAGCAGTATCTCAGCAAGCTCCTACGAGCAGTACTTC. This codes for CASSISASSYEQYF.

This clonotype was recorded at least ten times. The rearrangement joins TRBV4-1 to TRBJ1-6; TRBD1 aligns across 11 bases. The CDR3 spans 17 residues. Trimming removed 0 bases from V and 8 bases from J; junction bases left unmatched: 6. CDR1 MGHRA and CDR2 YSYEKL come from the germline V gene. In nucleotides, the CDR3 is TGCGCCAGCAGCCAAGATGGGACAGGGGGAATAGATTCACCCCTCCACTTT. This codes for CASSQDGTGGIDSPLHF.

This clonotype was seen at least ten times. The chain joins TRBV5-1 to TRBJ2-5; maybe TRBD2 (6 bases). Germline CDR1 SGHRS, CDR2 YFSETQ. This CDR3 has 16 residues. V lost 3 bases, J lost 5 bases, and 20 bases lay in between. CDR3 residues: CASSSTGTAAGETQYF. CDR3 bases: TGCGCCAGCAGCTCGACCGGGACTGCTGCCGGGGAGACCCAGTACTTC.

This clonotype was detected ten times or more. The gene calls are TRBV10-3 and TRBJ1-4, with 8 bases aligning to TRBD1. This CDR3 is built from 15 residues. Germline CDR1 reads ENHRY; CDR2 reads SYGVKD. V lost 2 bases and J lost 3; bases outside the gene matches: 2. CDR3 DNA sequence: TGTGCCATCAGTGAGGCGACAGGGGCTAATGAAAAACTGTTTTTT. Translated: CAISEATGANEKLFF.

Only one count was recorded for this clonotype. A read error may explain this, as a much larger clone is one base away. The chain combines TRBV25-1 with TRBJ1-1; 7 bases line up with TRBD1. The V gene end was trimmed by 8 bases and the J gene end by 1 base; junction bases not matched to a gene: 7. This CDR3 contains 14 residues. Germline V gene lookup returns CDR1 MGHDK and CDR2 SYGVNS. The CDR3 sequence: CASWKQGPNTEAFF. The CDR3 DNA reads TGTGCCAGCTGGAAACAGGGGCCGAACACTGAAGCTTTCTTT.

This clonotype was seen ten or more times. CDR3 sequence reads: CAWSQTGGGQPQHF. The DNA for the CDR3 is TGTGCCTGGAGTCAGACAGGGGGCGGGCAGCCCCAGCATTTT. The chain couples TRBV30 to TRBJ1-5; 10 bases are shared with TRBD1. Trimming at V came to 2 bases and at J to 7 bases, leaving 5 bases not matched to a gene. The CDR3 has 14 amino acids. Germline lookup yields CDR1 GTSNPN and CDR2 SVGIG (reference sequence).

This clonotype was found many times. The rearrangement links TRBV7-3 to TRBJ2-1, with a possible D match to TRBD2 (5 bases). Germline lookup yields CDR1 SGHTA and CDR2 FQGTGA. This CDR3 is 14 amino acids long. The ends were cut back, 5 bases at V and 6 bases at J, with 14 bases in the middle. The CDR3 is CASSLGGGFNEQFF. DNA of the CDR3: TGTGCCAGCAGCCTCGGAGGCGGGTTCAATGAGCAGTTCTTC.

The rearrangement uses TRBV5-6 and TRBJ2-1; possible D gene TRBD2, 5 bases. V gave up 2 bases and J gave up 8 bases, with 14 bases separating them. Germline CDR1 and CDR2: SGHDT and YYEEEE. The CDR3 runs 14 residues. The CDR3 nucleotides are TGTGCCAGCAGCTTTGGTGAGTCCGGGGATGAGCAGTTCTTC. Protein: CASSFGESGDEQFF.

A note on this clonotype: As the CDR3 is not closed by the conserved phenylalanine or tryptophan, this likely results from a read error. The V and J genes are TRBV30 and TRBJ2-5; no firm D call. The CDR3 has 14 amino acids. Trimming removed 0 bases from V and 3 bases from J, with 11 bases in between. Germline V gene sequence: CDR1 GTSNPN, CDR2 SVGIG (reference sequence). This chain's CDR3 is CAWSVPEPKETQYI. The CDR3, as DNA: TGTGCCTGGAGTGTACCCGAGCCCAAAGAGACCCAGTACATC.

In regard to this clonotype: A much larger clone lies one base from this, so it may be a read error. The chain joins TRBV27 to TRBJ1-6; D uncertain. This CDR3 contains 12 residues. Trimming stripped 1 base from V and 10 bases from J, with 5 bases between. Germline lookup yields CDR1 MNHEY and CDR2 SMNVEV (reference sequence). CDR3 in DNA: TGTGCCAGCAGTTTATTGGGATCACCCCTCCACTTT. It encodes CASSLLGSPLHF.

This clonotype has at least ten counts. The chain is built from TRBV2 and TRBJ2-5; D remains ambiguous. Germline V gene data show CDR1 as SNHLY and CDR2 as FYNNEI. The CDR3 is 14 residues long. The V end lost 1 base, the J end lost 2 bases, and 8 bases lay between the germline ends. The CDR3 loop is CASSEGTSQETQYF. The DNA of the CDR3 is TGTGCCAGCAGTGAAGGGACGTCTCAAGAGACCCAGTACTTC.

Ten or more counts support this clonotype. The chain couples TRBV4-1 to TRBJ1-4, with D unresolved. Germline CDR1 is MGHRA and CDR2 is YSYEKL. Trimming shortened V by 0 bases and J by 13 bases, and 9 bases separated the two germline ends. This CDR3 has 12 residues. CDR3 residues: CASSQDYSLLFF. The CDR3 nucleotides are TGCGCCAGCAGCCAAGACTACAGTCTACTGTTTTTT.

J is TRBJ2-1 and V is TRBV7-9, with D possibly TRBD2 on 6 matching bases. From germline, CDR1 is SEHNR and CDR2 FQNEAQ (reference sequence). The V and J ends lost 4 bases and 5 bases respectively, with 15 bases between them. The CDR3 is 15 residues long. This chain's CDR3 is CASSSPASENNEQFF. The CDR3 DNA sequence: TGTGCCAGCAGCTCTCCGGCTAGCGAGAACAATGAGCAGTTCTTC.

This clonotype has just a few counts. Written as DNA, the CDR3 is TGTGCCACCAGTGTAGGGCTTAGCGATGAGCAGTTCTTC. Translation gives CATSVGLSDEQFF. The V gene is TRBV24-1, the J gene TRBJ2-1, with D possibly matching TRBD2 (5 bases). Per germline, CDR1 KGHDR and CDR2 SFDVKD. The CDR3 has 13 residues. The germline V and J ends were trimmed by 5 bases and 8 bases, with 12 bases remaining between them.

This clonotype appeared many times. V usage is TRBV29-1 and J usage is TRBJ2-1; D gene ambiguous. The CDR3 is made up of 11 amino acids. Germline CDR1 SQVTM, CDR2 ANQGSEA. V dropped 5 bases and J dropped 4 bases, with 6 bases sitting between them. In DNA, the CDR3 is TGCAGCGTTTGGATTTACAATGAGCAGTTCTTC. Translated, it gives CSVWIYNEQFF.

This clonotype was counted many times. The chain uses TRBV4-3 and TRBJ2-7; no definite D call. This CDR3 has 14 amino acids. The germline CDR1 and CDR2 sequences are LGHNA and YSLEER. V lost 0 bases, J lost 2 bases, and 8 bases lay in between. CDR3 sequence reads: CASSQDVGAYEQYF. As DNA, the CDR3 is TGCGCCAGCAGCCAAGACGTAGGCGCCTACGAGCAGTACTTC.

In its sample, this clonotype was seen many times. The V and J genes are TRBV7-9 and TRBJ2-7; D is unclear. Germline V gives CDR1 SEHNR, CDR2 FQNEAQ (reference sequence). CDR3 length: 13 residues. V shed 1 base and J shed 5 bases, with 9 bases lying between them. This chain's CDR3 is CASSLGLRHEQYF. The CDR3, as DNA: TGTGCCAGCAGCTTAGGGTTAAGGCACGAGCAGTACTTC.

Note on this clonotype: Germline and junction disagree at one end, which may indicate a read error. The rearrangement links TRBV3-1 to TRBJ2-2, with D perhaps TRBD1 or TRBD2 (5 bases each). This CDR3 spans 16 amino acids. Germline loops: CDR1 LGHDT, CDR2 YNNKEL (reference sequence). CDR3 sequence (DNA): TGTGCCAGCAGCCAGGCACCGGGGCATATAACCGGGGAGCTGGTTTTT. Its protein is CASSQAPGHITGELVF. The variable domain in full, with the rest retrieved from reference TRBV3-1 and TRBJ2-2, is DTAVSQTPKYLVTQMGNDKSIKCEQNLGHDTMYWYKQDSKKFLKIMFSYNNKELIINETVPNRFSPKSPDKAHLNLHINSLELGDSAVYFCASSQAPGHITGELVFGEGSRLTVL.

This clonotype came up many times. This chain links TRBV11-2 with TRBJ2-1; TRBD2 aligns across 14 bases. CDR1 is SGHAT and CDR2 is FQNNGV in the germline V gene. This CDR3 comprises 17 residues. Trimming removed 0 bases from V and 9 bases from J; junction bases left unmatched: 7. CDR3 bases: TGTGCCAGCAGCTTAGAGCCCGGGACTAGCGGGGGAAGTGAGCAGTTCTTC. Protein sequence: CASSLEPGTSGGSEQFF.

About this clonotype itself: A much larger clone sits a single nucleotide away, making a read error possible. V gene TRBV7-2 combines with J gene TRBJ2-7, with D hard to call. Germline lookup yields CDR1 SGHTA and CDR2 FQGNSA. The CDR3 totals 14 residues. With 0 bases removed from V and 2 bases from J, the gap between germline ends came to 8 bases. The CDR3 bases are TGTGCCAGCAGCTTAGCTACGAGCCCCTACGAGCAGTACTTC. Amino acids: CASSLATSPYEQYF.

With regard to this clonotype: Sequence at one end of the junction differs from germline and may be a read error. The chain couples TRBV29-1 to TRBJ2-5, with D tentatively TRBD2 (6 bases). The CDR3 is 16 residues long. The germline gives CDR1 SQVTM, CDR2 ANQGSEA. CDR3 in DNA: TGCAGCGTTGAAGATGTCAGCAGGAGGGCCCAAGAGACTCAGTACTTC. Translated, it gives CSVEDVSRRAQETQYF.

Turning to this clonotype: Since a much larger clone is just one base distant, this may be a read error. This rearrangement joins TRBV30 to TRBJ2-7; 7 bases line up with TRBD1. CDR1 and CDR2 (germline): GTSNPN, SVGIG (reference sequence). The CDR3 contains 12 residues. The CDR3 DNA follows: TGTGCCTGGAGCGGCAGGGGGTACGAGCAGCACTTC. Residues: CAWSGRGYEQHF. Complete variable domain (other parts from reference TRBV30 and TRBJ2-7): SQTIHQWPATLVQPVGSPLSLECTVEGTSNPNLYWYRQAAGRGLQLLFYSVGIGQISSEVPQNLSASRPQDRQFILSSKKLLLSDSGFYLCAWSGRGYEQHFGPGTRLTVT.

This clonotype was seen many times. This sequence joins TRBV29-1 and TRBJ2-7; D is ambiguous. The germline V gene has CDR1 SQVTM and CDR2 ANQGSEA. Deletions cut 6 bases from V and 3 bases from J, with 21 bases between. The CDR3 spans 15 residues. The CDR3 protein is CSVSSRPPGYYEQYF. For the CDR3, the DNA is TGCAGCGTGTCTTCCCGGCCCCCAGGATACTACGAGCAGTACTTC.

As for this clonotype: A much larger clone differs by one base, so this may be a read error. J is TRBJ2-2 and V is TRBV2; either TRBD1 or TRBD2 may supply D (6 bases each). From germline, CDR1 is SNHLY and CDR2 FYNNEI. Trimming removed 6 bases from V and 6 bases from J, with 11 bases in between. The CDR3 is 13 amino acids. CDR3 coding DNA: TGTGCCAGCAGGGGGGGCGGTCCCGGGGAGCTGTTTTTT. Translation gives CASRGGGPGELFF.